These 24 T cell receptor beta chains were all obtained from the same sample, sequenced in a study of identical twins. TCRdb reanalysed the 5' RACE reads using MiXCR and keeps one entry per CDR3 protein. The sample yields roughly 1,500,000 distinct CDR3 sequences, roughly a third seen once. Sequencing was done on a sample of cord blood. The receptors come from a newborn girl in good health.

This clonotype has only a few counts. The chain couples TRBV7-2 to TRBJ2-7; D not certain. V was shortened by 5 bases and J by 3 bases, with 11 bases between the two germline ends. Germline CDR1 and CDR2: SGHTA and FQGNSA. The CDR3 spans 13 residues. This CDR3 is CASSTGGVYEQYF. CDR3 nucleotides: TGTGCCAGCAGCACCGGTGGGGTCTACGAGCAGTACTTC.

This rearrangement joins TRBV27 to TRBJ2-7; TRBD1 matches at 9 bases. V trimming: 5 bases; J trimming: 4 bases; junction bases outside the gene matches: 9. This CDR3 comprises 15 residues. Germline V gene data show CDR1 as MNHEY and CDR2 as SMNVEV (reference sequence). The CDR3 spells CASSPDRGSEYEQYF. The CDR3 DNA reads as TGTGCCAGCAGTCCCGACAGGGGGAGTGAGTACGAGCAGTACTTC.

This clonotype came up a few times. The genes are TRBV27 and TRBJ2-1, with TRBD2 identical over 7 bases. The CDR3 loop spans 14 amino acids. V shed 3 bases, J shed 10 bases, and the junction held 9 bases outside the gene matches. Germline-derived CDR1 and CDR2 are MNHEY and SMNVEV (reference sequence). As DNA, the CDR3 is TGTGCCAGCAGTTTGAGCGGGGCCGTACGGGAGCAGTTCTTC. Amino acids: CASSLSGAVREQFF.

V usage is TRBV7-9 and J usage is TRBJ2-3; the match to TRBD2 covers 11 bases. The CDR3 runs 17 residues. The V and J ends lost 5 bases and 2 bases, in that order; junction bases with no gene match: 9. From germline, CDR1 is SEHNR and CDR2 FQNEAQ (reference sequence). The CDR3 region has the DNA TGTGCCAGCAGCAACTCACTAGCGGGGGACTACACAGATACGCAGTATTTT. Protein sequence: CASSNSLAGDYTDTQYF.

The rearrangement links TRBV5-1 to TRBJ2-1, with TRBD2 matching over 11 bases. The length of the CDR3 is 17 residues. CDR1 is SGHRS and CDR2 is YFSETQ in the germline V gene. The ends lost 4 bases at V and 0 bases at J; junction bases unmatched: 6. The CDR3 protein is CASSLTLAGASYNEQFF. The CDR3 nucleotides read TGCGCCAGCAGCCTAACACTAGCGGGGGCCTCCTACAATGAGCAGTTCTTC.

The chain combines TRBV24-1 with TRBJ2-1; D remains ambiguous. The CDR3 is 17 residues long. Trimming stripped 2 bases from V and 5 bases from J, with 18 bases between. Germline V gives CDR1 KGHDR, CDR2 SFDVKD. The CDR3 protein is CATSDSTLRSRHNEQFF. The CDR3 DNA reads as TGTGCCACCAGTGATTCTACGTTAAGGTCCCGGCACAATGAGCAGTTCTTC.

J is TRBJ2-1 and V is TRBV9; 14 positions agree with TRBD2. The last part of the DNA fits TRBJ2-7 better; the J call may be wrong. This CDR3 comprises 18 residues. CDR1 is SGDLS, CDR2 YYNGEE, per germline. The CDR3 spells CASSVGLAGGLPRDEQYF. The CDR3 region has the DNA TGTGCCAGCAGCGTAGGACTAGCGGGAGGGTTGCCACGTGATGAGCAGTACTTC.

The chain recombines TRBV6-5 with TRBJ1-1, with TRBD1 matching over 8 bases. Germline lookup yields CDR1 MNHEY and CDR2 SVGAGI. This CDR3 region has 15 residues. V shed 8 bases, J shed 1 base, and the junction held 9 bases outside the gene matches. The CDR3 sequence: CASGEGDRPNTEAFF. CDR3 bases: TGTGCCAGCGGGGAAGGGGACAGGCCGAACACTGAAGCTTTCTTT.

There are a few counts of this clonotype. This chain joins TRBV9 and TRBJ2-5, with a weak D call TRBD1 (6 bases). Deletions cut 0 bases from V and 5 bases from J, with 20 bases between. The CDR3 runs to 17 residues. Germline CDR1 reads SGDLS; CDR2 reads YYNGEE. The CDR3 sequence is CASSVGLTSGAGETQYF. In nucleotides, the CDR3 is TGTGCCAGCAGCGTAGGGCTGACTTCAGGGGCGGGCGAGACCCAGTACTTC.

CDR3 nucleotides: TGTGCCCTCCACCGTGGCAGAATGAACACTGAAGCTTTCTTT. Amino acids: CALHRGRMNTEAFF. The chain uses TRBV6-6 and TRBJ1-1; D remains ambiguous. There are 14 residues in the CDR3. Germline CDR1 reads MNHNY; CDR2 reads SVGAGI (reference sequence). V lost 11 bases, J lost 0 bases, and 16 bases lay in between.

This clonotype has more than one count but fewer than ten. The chain recombines TRBV20-1 with TRBJ2-3; tentative D call: TRBD2 (5 bases). V shed 2 bases and J shed 4 bases, with 16 bases lying between them. There are 15 residues in the CDR3. CDR1 and CDR2 (germline): DFQATT, SNEGSKA (reference sequence). In DNA form, the CDR3 reads TGCAGTGCTAGAACTCGGGGAAGCTTGCCAGATACGCAGTATTTT. Protein: CSARTRGSLPDTQYF.

A few counts support this clonotype. The junction shows a germline mismatch at one end, possibly a read error. J is TRBJ2-1 and V is TRBV12-3 or TRBV12-4; TRBD1 might be the D (5 bases). This CDR3 has 18 residues. CDR3 sequence (DNA): TGTACCAGCAGCCGCCCTCGGCAGGGTTTTGGCTCATACAATGAGCAGTTCTTC. Encoded protein: CTSSRPRQGFGSYNEQFF.

The table lists this clonotype with a few counts. The V and J genes are TRBV27 and TRBJ2-7; perhaps TRBD2 as D (5 bases). The CDR3 is 15 residues long. The germline CDR1 and CDR2 sequences are MNHEY and SMNVEV (reference sequence). V was clipped by 6 bases and J by 6 bases, with 21 bases between them. CDR3 loop: CASRGVALRISEQYF. The CDR3 region has the DNA TGTGCCAGCAGGGGAGTAGCGCTGAGGATATCCGAGCAGTACTTC.

Only a few counts were recorded for this clonotype. This chain connects TRBV27 to TRBJ2-1; no clear D gene. Germline V gives CDR1 MNHEY, CDR2 SMNVEV (reference sequence). The CDR3 consists of 14 residues. Trimming pared 6 bases from V and 7 bases from J, leaving 16 bases between. The CDR3 nucleotides are TGTGCCAGCAGCCCCTGGTCCCCCGGGAATGAGCAGTTCTTC. Translated: CASSPWSPGNEQFF.

This clonotype was seen ten or more times. J is TRBJ2-5 and V is TRBV10-3; 10 positions agree with TRBD1. The J call is doubtful: the DNA matches TRBJ2-7 better. CDR3 length equals 13 residues. Germline V gives CDR1 ENHRY, CDR2 SYGVKD. The CDR3 nucleotides are TGTGCCATCAGTTACGGACAGGGGGTCGAGCAGTACTTC. Protein: CAISYGQGVEQYF.

The chain combines TRBV20-1 with TRBJ2-1; TRBD2 agrees at 13 bases. The CDR3 has 14 amino acids. Germline V gene lookup returns CDR1 DFQATT and CDR2 SNEGSKA (reference sequence). J gave up 9 bases and V 7 bases, and 9 bases lay outside the gene matches. The CDR3 here is CSGRRTSGRSEQFF. CDR3 DNA sequence: TGCAGTGGTCGAAGGACTAGCGGGAGAAGTGAGCAGTTCTTC.

The chain uses TRBV12-3 or TRBV12-4 and TRBJ2-1; 8 bases align to TRBD2. The CDR3 covers 18 residues. Germline trimming cut 6 bases from V and 0 bases from J; bases unmatched to any gene: 13. CDR3 protein: CASSPGRAGPFSYNEQFF. CDR3 bases: TGTGCCAGCAGCCCCGGGAGGGCGGGCCCTTTCTCCTACAATGAGCAGTTCTTC.

To note about this clonotype: A much larger clone differs by one base, so this may be a read error. V gene TRBV9 combines with J gene TRBJ1-2; D possibly corresponds to TRBD1 (5 bases). Germline V gene data show CDR1 as SGDLS and CDR2 as YYNGEE. The CDR3 runs 13 residues. Between the trimmed V and J ends, which lost 0 bases and 3 bases, there was a span of 6 bases. The CDR3 loop reads CASSVAGHYGYTF. For the CDR3, the DNA is TGTGCCAGCAGCGTAGCGGGACACTATGGCTACACCTTC.

The chain carries TRBV28 and TRBJ2-5; the match to TRBD2 covers 10 bases. The tail of the sequence fits TRBJ2-7 better, so the J call may be wrong. The V gene's germline CDR1 is MDHEN and CDR2 SYDVKM. The CDR3 is 15 amino acids. The CDR3 nucleotides are TGTGCCAGCAGTTTAGGACTAGCGGCGAAGGGCGAGCAGTACTTC. Protein sequence: CASSLGLAAKGEQYF.

This clonotype was picked up one time. This chain links TRBV7-2 with TRBJ1-6, with unresolved D. V lost 3 bases and J 6 bases, leaving 9 bases between the germline ends. The CDR3 covers 14 residues. Per germline, CDR1 SGHTA and CDR2 FQGNSA. In DNA form, the CDR3 reads TGTGCCAGCAGCTTCGGCAGCTGTAATTCACCCCTCCACTTT. The encoded protein is CASSFGSCNSPLHF.

The chain combines TRBV27 with TRBJ2-5, with D possibly being TRBD2 (5 bases). Trimming took 2 bases from V and 6 from J, leaving 7 bases between them. This CDR3 has 12 residues. The germline CDR1 and CDR2 sequences are MNHEY and SMNVEV (reference sequence). Written as DNA, the CDR3 is TGTGCCAGCAGTTTAGACTACCAGACCCAGTACTTC. Translation gives CASSLDYQTQYF.

The chain is built from TRBV5-1 and TRBJ2-6; 7 bases are a match to TRBD1. The CDR3 is 15 residues long. J gave up 0 bases and V 6 bases, and 3 bases lay outside the gene matches. Germline lookup yields CDR1 SGHRS and CDR2 YFSETQ. CDR3 DNA: TGCGCCAGCACTTGGGACAGCTCTGGGGCCAACGTCCTGACTTTC. Residues: CASTWDSSGANVLTF.

This rearrangement joins TRBV20-1 to TRBJ1-5; D might be TRBD1 (6 bases). Germline V gene lookup returns CDR1 DFQATT and CDR2 SNEGSKA (reference sequence). Trimming took 6 bases from V and 6 from J, leaving 15 bases between them. The CDR3 is 13 residues long. The CDR3 nucleotides are TGCAGTGCCCAAAGTCAGGGGATTCAGCCCCAGCATTTT. It codes for CSAQSQGIQPQHF.

The chain employs TRBV10-3 and TRBJ1-1; D call uncertain. Germline assignment: CDR1 ENHRY and CDR2 SYGVKD. The CDR3 is made up of 13 amino acids. V lost 4 bases and J lost 0, with 6 bases in between. The CDR3 DNA reads TGTGCCATCAGTGGGTTAATGAACACTGAAGCTTTCTTT. Protein product: CAISGLMNTEAFF.